This entry lists 26 T cell receptor beta chains sequenced from one sample in a study of response to subunit inactivated influenza vaccine. TCRdb independently ran MiXCR on the RT-PCR reads; one entry per CDR3 protein. The sample records 150,000 to 200,000 distinct CDR3 sequences, about 9% being singletons. Source: non-naive T cells sorted from PBMCs, taken on the day of vaccination. The receptors shown here come from a man aged 50 to 59 who received an inactivated influenza vaccine.

This clonotype showed up many times. J is TRBJ2-2 and V is TRBV4-2, with 10 bases identical to TRBD1. Germline CDR1 and CDR2: LGHNA and YNFKEQ. CDR3 length equals 15 residues. After removal of 4 bases from V and 1 base from J, the junction contained 0 bases not matched to a gene. The CDR3 spells CASSRDRGNTGELFF. The CDR3 DNA sequence: TGTGCCAGCAGCCGGGACAGGGGGAACACCGGGGAGCTGTTTTTT.

Ten or more counts support this clonotype. The genes are TRBV20-1 and TRBJ2-2; TRBD2 matches 12 bases. There are 16 residues in the CDR3. After removal of 4 bases from V and 5 bases from J, the junction contained 8 bases not matched to a gene. Germline loops: CDR1 DFQATT, CDR2 SNEGSKA (reference sequence). CDR3 DNA: TGCAGTGCTACAGGACTAGCGGGGTTTGTAACCGGGGAGCTGTTTTTT. Translated: CSATGLAGFVTGELFF.

This clonotype showed up many times. V is TRBV7-9 and J is TRBJ1-4; D remains unclear. The CDR3 loop spans 14 amino acids. Germline assignment: CDR1 SEHNR and CDR2 FQNEAQ (reference sequence). V lost 5 bases and J lost 2, with 9 bases in between. Here the CDR3 DNA reads TGTGCCAGCAGCAGCCGCGGGACTAATGAAAAACTGTTTTTT. This translates into CASSSRGTNEKLFF.

V usage is TRBV11-2 and J usage is TRBJ2-3; D may be TRBD1 (6 bases). Per the germline V gene, CDR1 is SGHAT and CDR2 is FQNNGV. V was cut by 3 bases and J by 4 bases, with 8 bases left in between. The CDR3 is 13 amino acids. CDR3 residues: CASSFWGPDTQYF. The CDR3 DNA reads as TGTGCCAGCAGCTTTTGGGGGCCAGATACGCAGTATTTT.

A few counts support this clonotype. The rearrangement links TRBV29-1 to TRBJ2-3; D gene uncertain. V lost 6 bases, J lost 6 bases, and 10 bases lay in between. Germline V gene lookup returns CDR1 SQVTM and CDR2 ANQGSEA. This CDR3 is 11 amino acids long. The CDR3 sequence: CSVPRADTQYF. The CDR3 bases are TGCAGCGTGCCCAGAGCGGATACGCAGTATTTT.

This clonotype was detected only a few times. The chain links TRBV29-1 to TRBJ2-5; unclear D gene. V was shortened by 1 base and J by 2 bases, with 11 bases between the two germline ends. Per germline, CDR1 SQVTM and CDR2 ANQGSEA. The CDR3 spans 14 residues. CDR3 sequence: CSVEVTYQQETQYF. The CDR3 bases are TGCAGCGTTGAAGTGACGTATCAACAAGAGACCCAGTACTTC. The full variable domain, with the rest looked up from reference TRBV29-1 and TRBJ2-5, is SAVISQKPSRDICQRGTSLTIQCQVDSQVTMMFWYRQQPGQSLTLIATANQGSEATYESGFVIDKFPISRPNLTFSTLTVSNMSPEDSSIYLCSVEVTYQQETQYFGPGTRLLVL.

This clonotype was counted a few times. This chain links TRBV28 with TRBJ2-3; no firm D call. CDR1 is MDHEN, CDR2 SYDVKM, per germline. The CDR3 totals 15 residues. V dropped 7 bases and J dropped 6 bases, with 20 bases sitting between them. In DNA form, the CDR3 reads TGTGCCAGCAAGGACGGAAATCACGGCCGTGATACGCAGTATTTT. Protein: CASKDGNHGRDTQYF.

In this sample, this clonotype turned up a few times. The chain uses TRBV12-3 or TRBV12-4 and TRBJ1-1, with no clear D. The germline V and J ends were trimmed by 5 bases and 6 bases, with 16 bases remaining between them. CDR3 length equals 14 residues. For the CDR3, the DNA is TGTGCCAGCAGTCCGACCCCCACTCGCGCTGAAGCTTTCTTT. It is translated as CASSPTPTRAEAFF.

This clonotype turned up a few times. This rearrangement joins TRBV6-5 to TRBJ2-7; TRBD1 aligns across 10 bases. Per the germline V gene, CDR1 is MNHEY and CDR2 is SVGAGI. Trimming removed 2 bases from V and 5 bases from J; junction bases left unmatched: 12. CDR3 length: 17 residues. The CDR3 region has the DNA TGTGCCAGCAGTTACCTCTCCCTGGGACAGGGGTCCCACGAGCAGTACTTC. As protein: CASSYLSLGQGSHEQYF.

This clonotype was counted many times. The chain couples TRBV21-1 to TRBJ2-7; the table's D call, TRBD2, has no DNA check behind it. TRBV21-1 is a documented pseudogene. The CDR3 consists of 13 residues. CDR3 DNA: TGTGCCAGCAGTACAAGAGGGGGAGGCGAGCAGTACTTC. Translating it yields CASSTRGGGEQYF.

This clonotype was seen more than once but under ten times. The chain combines TRBV5-1 with TRBJ2-5; weak D call: TRBD1 (6 bases). CDR3 size: 14 residues. V was pared by 3 bases and J by 5 bases, with 14 bases between. Germline V CDR1 and CDR2: SGHRS, YFSETQ. Written as DNA, the CDR3 is TGCGCCAGCAGCTCGAATGGACAGCGGGAGACCCAGTACTTC. This codes for CASSSNGQRETQYF. The full variable domain, in which reference TRBV5-1 and TRBJ2-5 provide the parts outside the CDR3, is KAGVTQTPRYLIKTRGQQVTLSCSPISGHRSVSWYQQTPGQGLQFLFEYFSETQRNKGNFPGRFSGRQFSNSRSEMNVSTLELGDSALYLCASSSNGQRETQYFGPGTRLLVL.

This clonotype was found many times. The chain uses TRBV7-9 and TRBJ1-1; TRBD1 aligns across 7 bases. Germline CDR1 and CDR2: SEHNR and FQNEAQ (reference sequence). Germline trimming cut 1 base from V and 7 bases from J; bases unmatched to any gene: 6. The CDR3 runs to 14 residues. The CDR3 DNA reads as TGTGCCAGCAGCTTAGATAAGGGGGCCGATGAAGCTTTCTTT. Translating it yields CASSLDKGADEAFF.

The chain carries TRBV7-2 and TRBJ1-2; tentatively, D is TRBD1 (5 bases). Germline CDR1 and CDR2: SGHTA and FQGNSA. With 3 bases removed from V and 4 bases from J, the gap between germline ends came to 12 bases. CDR3 length equals 14 residues. This CDR3 reads CASSLGDSGYGYTF. CDR3 nucleotides: TGTGCCAGCAGCTTGGGAGACAGCGGCTATGGCTACACCTTC.

The gene calls are TRBV4-2 and TRBJ2-5; 9 bases align to TRBD2. The trim removed 2 bases at V and 3 bases at J, leaving 13 bases unmatched. Germline V gives CDR1 LGHNA, CDR2 YNFKEQ. There are 18 residues in the CDR3. CDR3 amino acids: CASSQRAGSAGGEETQYF. The CDR3 DNA follows: TGTGCCAGCAGCCAAAGGGCAGGATCTGCGGGAGGGGAAGAGACCCAGTACTTC.

The chain recombines TRBV24-1 with TRBJ2-3, with D maybe TRBD2 (5 bases). V lost 4 bases and J 0 bases, leaving 19 bases between the germline ends. This CDR3 comprises 18 residues. CDR1 is KGHDR and CDR2 is SFDVKD in the germline V gene. CDR3 residues: CATSDPGWGVSSTDTQYF. CDR3 nucleotide sequence: TGTGCCACCAGTGACCCCGGGTGGGGAGTAAGTAGCACAGATACGCAGTATTTT.

J is TRBJ2-5 and V is TRBV7-2; D unclear. The germline CDR1 and CDR2 sequences are SGHTA and FQGNSA. This CDR3 comprises 14 residues. V lost 5 bases to trimming and J lost 4 bases, with 14 bases between them. The DNA for the CDR3 is TGTGCCAGCAGCCATCATACCCCCCCAGAGACCCAGTACTTC. It specifies CASSHHTPPETQYF. The variable domain in full, with the rest retrieved from reference TRBV7-2 and TRBJ2-5, is GAGVSQSPSNKVTEKGKDVELRCDPISGHTALYWYRQSLGQGLEFLIYFQGNSAPDKSGLPSDRFSAERTGGSVSTLTIQRTQQEDSAVYLCASSHHTPPETQYFGPGTRLLVL.

This clonotype was seen repeatedly, ten times or more. The genes are TRBV4-3 and TRBJ1-1, with TRBD1 as a possible D gene (6 bases). There are 13 residues in the CDR3. Germline values: CDR1 LGHNA, CDR2 YSLEER. V was cut by 4 bases and J by 5 bases, with 11 bases left in between. The CDR3 protein is CASSRTGQTEAFF. The CDR3 DNA follows: TGCGCCAGCAGCCGAACGGGACAAACTGAAGCTTTCTTT.

This clonotype has a count of ten or more. This rearrangement joins TRBV10-1 to TRBJ2-3; D is unclear. This CDR3 has 14 residues. Germline CDR1 WNHNN, CDR2 SYGVQD (reference sequence). Trimming removed 5 bases at V and 0 bases at J, with 9 bases between. The CDR3 protein is CASSKGRSTDTQYF. CDR3 nucleotide sequence: TGCGCCAGCAGTAAAGGGCGAAGCACAGATACGCAGTATTTT.

The rearrangement links TRBV7-8 to TRBJ1-3, with D possibly being TRBD1 (5 bases). V gave up 6 bases and J gave up 0 bases, with 12 bases separating them. Germline CDR1 reads SGHVS; CDR2 reads FQNEAQ. CDR3 size: 15 residues. Written as DNA, the CDR3 is TGTGCCAGCAGAGGGACTCTCGACTCTGGAAACACCATATATTTT. Amino acids: CASRGTLDSGNTIYF.

This clonotype appeared a few times. CDR3 residues: CASSLGGAFSGNTIYF. The CDR3, as DNA: TGTGCCAGCAGCTTAGGAGGGGCGTTCTCTGGAAACACCATATATTTT. V gene TRBV11-2 combines with J gene TRBJ1-3; a weak D match, TRBD1 (5 bases). Trimming pared 1 base from V and 0 bases from J, leaving 10 bases between. The CDR3 consists of 16 residues. Per germline, CDR1 SGHAT and CDR2 FQNNGV. Based on the CDR3 plus reference TRBV11-2 and TRBJ1-3, the full variable domain is EAGVAQSPRYKIIEKRQSVAFWCNPISGHATLYWYQQILGQGPKLLIQFQNNGVVDDSQLPKDRFSAERLKGVDSTLKIQPAKLEDSAVYLCASSLGGAFSGNTIYFGEGSWLTVV.

The CDR3 region has the DNA TGTGCCAGCTCACCATACGGACAGGCTGTCTATGGCTACACCTTC. The encoded protein is CASSPYGQAVYGYTF. This chain links TRBV18 with TRBJ1-2; 7 bases are a match to TRBD1. Per the germline V gene, CDR1 is KGHSH and CDR2 is LQKENI. The V segment lost 2 bases and the J segment 4 bases; nucleotides outside the gene matches: 7. The CDR3 contains 15 residues.

This clonotype was seen ten or more times. This chain links TRBV7-2 with TRBJ2-3; D may correspond to TRBD1 or TRBD2 (5 bases each). The CDR3 is 13 amino acids. Germline V CDR1 and CDR2: SGHTA, FQGNSA. The V end lost 7 bases, the J end lost 2 bases, and 10 bases lay between the germline ends. The CDR3 sequence is CASTRGPTDTQYF. As DNA, the CDR3 is TGTGCCAGCACCCGGGGCCCCACAGATACGCAGTATTTT.

This clonotype was seen at least ten times. The chain carries TRBV4-1 and TRBJ2-7, with a weak D call TRBD2 (7 bases). Germline V gene data show CDR1 as MGHRA and CDR2 as YSYEKL. V was shortened by 1 base and J by 4 bases, with 14 bases between the two germline ends. The CDR3 is made up of 15 amino acids. CDR3: CASSQVTGGRYEQYF. The CDR3 DNA sequence: TGCGCCAGCAGCCAAGTCACCGGGGGGCGTTACGAGCAGTACTTC.

The rearrangement links TRBV28 to TRBJ2-6; D tentatively fits TRBD1 or TRBD2 (6 bases each). V lost 7 bases and J 5 bases, leaving 18 bases between the germline ends. The CDR3 has 16 residues. CDR1 and CDR2 from the germline V gene are MDHEN and SYDVKM. The CDR3: CASTPRGETRANVLTF. CDR3 nucleotides: TGTGCCAGCACCCCGAGGGGGGAAACTCGGGCCAACGTCCTGACTTTC. Variable domain in full (rest from reference TRBV28 and TRBJ2-6): DVKVTQSSRYLVKRTGEKVFLECVQDMDHENMFWYRQDPGLGLRLIYFSYDVKMKEKGDIPEGYSVSREKKERFSLILESASTNQTSMYLCASTPRGETRANVLTFGAGSRLTVL.

The J gene is TRBJ1-5, the V gene TRBV29-1; D is unclear. The V end was cut by 4 bases, the J end by 0 bases, with 10 bases between. Germline values: CDR1 SQVTM, CDR2 ANQGSEA. There are 14 residues in the CDR3. CDR3 DNA sequence: TGCAGCGTTGCCGCCCTCGATAGCAATCAGCCCCAGCATTTT. Amino acids: CSVAALDSNQPQHF.

The rearrangement joins TRBV6-1 to TRBJ2-5; TRBD1 might be the D (6 bases). CDR3 size: 13 residues. The ends were cut back, 4 bases at V and 3 bases at J, with 9 bases in the middle. The germline CDR1 and CDR2 sequences are MNHNS and SASEGT. DNA for the CDR3: TGTGCCAGCAGTGTGCCAGGGGAAGAGACCCAGTACTTC. It encodes CASSVPGEETQYF.